A single TCR beta chain is shown here with its context. Participants' own reports of clinical history determined their cohort assignment. Looked up from germline, CDR1 is MNHEY and CDR2 is SVGAGI. V dropped 5 bases and J dropped 4 bases, with 12 bases sitting between them. The CDR3 is 13 amino acids. The data stem from a study of blood T cell repertoires in COVID-19. Study as a whole: Cohort 3 recovery required two negative PCRs, clearance, or symptom resolution. Nucleic acid was either cDNA or gDNA, and it came from T cells, B-cell-depleted T cells, or PBMCs.

Clones were sequenced by immunoSEQ multiplex PCR, and TCRdb holds only the in-frame ones, with some missing. The sample lists about 190,000 clones, 86% seen once, with about 22% in the top ten. The sequencing sample was made of PBMCs or T cells enriched from blood (not recorded which). The chain couples TRBV6-5 to TRBJ2-7, with a possible D match to TRBD2 (6 bases). The sequence derives from a woman between 40 and 55 years old in a cohort exposed to, infected with or recovered from COVID-19 (not recorded which). CDR3 coding DNA: TGTGCCAGCAGTAAAAAGAGCGGGTACGAGCAGTACTTC. This sequence encodes CASSKKSGYEQYF.